This T cell receptor beta chain was sequenced for a study of shared clonotypes between healthy human individuals. Study-level points and caveats: The sampled material consisted only of blood, and tissue repertoires are likely to differ.

Researchers ran the assay at a deep level. Unsorted PBMCs provided DNA that was sequenced on ten immunoSEQ deep assay plates. Libraries were prepared by immunoSEQ multiplex PCR; TCRdb keeps only in-frame clonotypes and omits some of them. This table holds about 480,000 clones, about three quarters found once. This CDR3 region has 14 residues. With 2 bases clipped from V and 4 bases from J, the junction kept 3 bases outside the gene matches. Germline CDR1 reads SGHTA; CDR2 reads FQGTGA. Notes on this clone: Its antigen remains unidentified.

The origin of this receptor is a woman in her forties in good health. Some clones in this sample may be carry-over from other donors' samples. The chain recombines TRBV7-3 with TRBJ2-7; 9 nucleotides align to TRBD2. The sample taken for sequencing was PBMCs. In nucleotides, the CDR3 is TGTGCCAGCAGCTTAGCGGCGGGAGGGTACGAGCAGTACTTC. Protein product: CASSLAAGGYEQYF.